This T cell receptor (beta chain) is from a study of shared clonotypes between healthy human individuals. Study-wide results and limits: The study generally estimated greater richness for naive than memory subsets.

The V gene's germline CDR1 is SGHDT and CDR2 YYEEEE. V shed 0 bases and J shed 5 bases, with 11 bases lying between them. CDR3 length: 15 amino acids. Sequencing was performed with immunoSEQ multiplex PCR; in TCRdb, only in-frame clones are kept and a portion is missing. The sample includes 600,000 to 750,000 clones, roughly 72% seen only once; the top ten take under 2%. This clone was seen a handful of times. What it recognizes is unknown. The chain joins TRBV5-6 to TRBJ2-2; TRBD2 might be the D (5 bases). The sequenced sample was memory CD4+ T cells sorted from blood. Subset: CD45RA-negative fraction. The sequence was collected from a young woman in good health. CDR3 nucleotide sequence: TGTGCCAGCAGCTTGGTGGCTAGCAGTACCGGGGAGCTGTTTTTT. This translates into CASSLVASSTGELFF.